This T cell receptor beta chain is from a study of T cell repertoires in cytomegalovirus infection. TCRdb called the reads again in MiXCR, with one record for every CDR3 protein. The sample holds roughly 180,000 distinct CDR3 sequences, 28% seen once. The junction had 4 bases not matched to a gene; V was cut back by 4 bases and J by 5 bases. Germline CDR1 SGHTA, CDR2 FQGNSA. CDR3 length equals 13 residues. This chain connects TRBV7-2 to TRBJ1-1; TRBD1 aligns across 7 bases. Sequencing used PBMCs. This TCR came from a human donor in good health (CMV status not recorded). Some clones in this sample may be carry-over from other donors' samples. This CDR3 is CASSSPQGTEAFF. The CDR3 DNA is TGTGCCAGCAGCTCTCCACAGGGGACTGAAGCTTTCTTT.